This TCR beta chain was retrieved from a study of T cells in narcolepsy. Overall study: Patients with NT1 or NT2 and healthy control donors were enrolled. The study's findings and limits: Same-patient CSF and blood CD4+ T cell clonotypes included HCRT-specific and TRIB2-specific autoreactive ones. Some memory CD4+ repertoires had no autoreactive clone sequences. Reportedly, autoreactive clonotypes were serially detected in patients' blood but not controls'.

Profiled with immunoSEQ multiplex PCR; TCRdb holds only in-frame clones, not every one. The sample has about 34,000 clones, roughly 80% seen once. Regarding this clone: Its antigen is undetermined.

Germline assignment: CDR1 SGHTA and CDR2 FQGNSA. V was clipped by 5 bases and J by 5 bases, with 11 bases between them. The CDR3 runs to 13 residues. The sample comprised CD45RA- memory CD4+ T cells from PBMCs. The rearrangement links TRBV7-2 to TRBJ2-3; no clear D. The sequence was collected from a human donor with narcolepsy. CDR3 loop: CASSPDRGDTQYF. The CDR3 DNA sequence: TGTGCCAGCAGCCCAGACCGTGGAGATACGCAGTATTTT.